This T cell receptor beta chain was recorded in a study of cytomegalovirus exposure and HLA in healthy donors. This clone has just a few counts. Antigen specificity is unknown. Amplification used 60 Vbeta primers and 13 Jbeta primers. Study processing details: Roughly 10 million shared chains were among the approximately 82 million unique TCR beta chains that a later analysis counted. The protocol was immunoSEQ multiplex PCR, while the TCRdb copy is restricted to in-frame clones and leaves out a portion. The V and J calls and clone size were taken over from that table, and D and trimming were inferred from the DNA. Among some 120,000 clones, 78% were seen once, and the ten largest hold 3.6%. Findings of the study overall: A likely sequencing artifact accounted for one observed cluster of highly shared sequence variants. A later analysis showed HLA-associated TCR beta chains outstripping equally common others in clonal expansion.

This CDR3 has 15 amino acids. Trimming shortened V by 1 base and J by 6 bases, and 16 bases separated the two germline ends. Per the germline V gene, CDR1 is SEHNR and CDR2 is FQNEAQ (reference sequence). The specimen was PBMCs. The TCR comes from a man aged 40-55 years in good health and CMV-seronegative. The rearrangement joins TRBV7-9 to TRBJ2-7, with a tentative D call TRBD2 (7 bases). The CDR3 bases are TGTGCCAGCAGCTTAGGAGGGCGGGGGCAGGGCGAGCAGTACTTC. Translated: CASSLGGRGQGEQYF.